This T cell receptor (beta chain) was observed in a study of PD-1 blockade in mismatch repair-deficient tumors. At least ten counts were recorded for this clone. Additional DNA sequences in this sample encode the identical CDR3. Sequencing was performed with immunoSEQ multiplex PCR; in TCRdb, only in-frame clones are kept and a portion is missing. The sample carries more than 40,000 clones, 81% recorded once. V was cut by 0 bases and J by 3 bases, with 4 bases left in between. CDR1 is SGHDT, CDR2 YYEEEE, per germline. This CDR3 region has 12 residues. The receptor comes from an adult with mismatch repair-deficient cancer. This sequence joins TRBV5-6 and TRBJ2-7; the D is unclear. Sequenced material: peripheral blood, taken roughly 19 weeks after starting pembrolizumab. This CDR3 reads CASSLGHYEQYF. As DNA, the CDR3 is TGTGCCAGCAGCTTGGGGCACTACGAGCAGTACTTC.